This T cell receptor (beta chain) was recorded in a study of human T cells and chemical hapten exposure. The study's findings and limits: Expanded TCRs showed more large CDR3 clusters than pre-sensitization or healthy control sets.

The CDR3 sequence is 14 residues long. CDR1 is LGHNA, CDR2 YNFKEQ, per germline. V dropped 5 bases and J dropped 5 bases, with 14 bases sitting between them. Note on this clonotype: What it binds is not known.

The time point denotes: pre-sensitization, week 0. The treatment denotes: therapeutic diphenylcyclopropenone sensitization with weekly scalp DPC. MiXCR was run by TCRdb on the RACE reads, yielding one entry per CDR3 protein. The table includes under 400,000 distinct CDR3 sequences, 4% to 6% detected once. The receptor was derived from a woman aged 50 to 60 with alopecia areata. Some clones in this sample may be carry-over from other donors' samples. Sequenced here: whole blood, sampled in connection with sensitization to the hapten diphenylcyclopropenone (DPC). J is TRBJ2-3 and V is TRBV4-2; a possible D gene is TRBD2 (6 bases). This chain's CDR3 is CASSNIADGDTQYF. The CDR3 DNA reads as TGTGCCAGCAGCAACATAGCGGACGGAGATACGCAGTATTTT.